The 13 T cell receptor beta chains below all came from one sample that was sequenced in a study of T cell repertoires in cytomegalovirus infection. In TCRdb, the reads were re-called with MiXCR into one record per CDR3 protein. The table has around 270,000 distinct CDR3 sequences, approximately 9.2% seen once. The specimen was PBMCs. The source of these receptors is a human donor in good health (CMV status not recorded). Some clones in this sample may be carry-over from other donors' samples.

At least ten counts were recorded for this clonotype. The rearrangement uses TRBV7-2 and TRBJ2-7, with D tentatively TRBD2 (6 bases). Germline loops: CDR1 SGHTA, CDR2 FQGNSA. There are 15 residues in the CDR3. V was clipped by 4 bases and J by 3 bases, with 16 bases between them. The CDR3 bases are TGTGCCAGCAGCTCCGCGGGGAGCCCGCTCTACGAGCAGTACTTC. Residues: CASSSAGSPLYEQYF.

This clonotype was observed many times. V usage is TRBV7-2 and J usage is TRBJ1-3, with no clear D. This CDR3 region has 16 residues. Germline CDR1 and CDR2: SGHTA and FQGNSA. The V end lost 1 base, the J end lost 4 bases, and 14 bases lay between the germline ends. The CDR3 region is CASSLEGTPGGNTIYF. CDR3 nucleotides: TGTGCCAGCAGCTTAGAGGGCACTCCGGGGGGAAACACCATATATTTT. The variable domain in full, with the rest retrieved from reference TRBV7-2 and TRBJ1-3, is GAGVSQSPSNKVTEKGKDVELRCDPISGHTALYWYRQSLGQGLEFLIYFQGNSAPDKSGLPSDRFSAERTGGSVSTLTIQRTQQEDSAVYLCASSLEGTPGGNTIYFGEGSWLTVV.

This clonotype was seen a handful of times. CDR3 sequence (DNA): TGTGCCAGCAGCCAAGATCTACGAGGAGCGAACACCGGGGAGCTGTTTTTT. Amino acid sequence: CASSQDLRGANTGELFF. The chain links TRBV4-2 to TRBJ2-2; D call uncertain. Trimming took off 0 bases at V and 0 bases at J, with 11 bases between the two ends. Germline V gene sequence: CDR1 LGHNA, CDR2 YNFKEQ. The CDR3 has 17 amino acids.

At least ten counts were recorded for this clonotype. The chain employs TRBV12-5 and TRBJ2-1; 14 positions agree with TRBD2. This CDR3 region has 15 residues. CDR1 and CDR2 from the germline V gene are LGHNT and FRNRAP. Trimming at V came to 5 bases and at J to 5 bases, leaving 2 bases not matched to a gene. CDR3 in DNA: TGTGCTAGTGGTAGGGGACTAGCGGGAGACAATGAGCAGTTCTTC. The encoded protein is CASGRGLAGDNEQFF. The full variable domain, in which reference TRBV12-5 and TRBJ2-1 provide the parts outside the CDR3, is DARVTQTPRHKVTEMGQEVTMRCQPILGHNTVFWYRQTMMQGLELLAYFRNRAPLDDSGMPKDRFSAEMPDATLATLKIQPSEPRDSAVYFCASGRGLAGDNEQFFGPGTRLTVL.

This clonotype occurred many times. The chain has TRBV12-3 or TRBV12-4 and TRBJ1-4; no clear D. With 6 bases removed from V and 0 bases from J, the gap between germline ends came to 11 bases. The length of the CDR3 is 15 residues. CDR3 bases: TGTGCCAGCAGCCTTGGACTGACAACTAATGAAAAACTGTTTTTT. It specifies CASSLGLTTNEKLFF.

Ten or more counts support this clonotype. The J gene is TRBJ1-4, the V gene TRBV12-3 or TRBV12-4; tentative D call: TRBD1 (5 bases). Trimming stripped 4 bases from V and 7 bases from J, with 16 bases between. This CDR3 spans 15 amino acids. The CDR3 DNA sequence: TGTGCCAGCAGTTGGGGGGATGGTCGTGGTGAAAAACTGTTTTTT. This encodes CASSWGDGRGEKLFF.

This clonotype appeared many times. The rearrangement joins TRBV7-9 to TRBJ1-1; D is uncertain. The length of the CDR3 is 16 residues. Germline V gene sequence: CDR1 SEHNR, CDR2 FQNEAQ (reference sequence). V lost 1 base and J 2 bases, leaving 14 bases between the germline ends. The CDR3 bases are TGTGCCAGCAGCTTAGGCGGCAGGAGCGGAAACACTGAAGCTTTCTTT. Translating gives CASSLGGRSGNTEAFF.

Details on this clonotype: This may come from a read error, since a much larger clone is one base off. The chain combines TRBV7-2 with TRBJ1-3; D not certain. The CDR3 is made up of 14 amino acids. Germline CDR1 SGHTA, CDR2 FQGNSA. The CDR3 DNA reads TGTGCCAGCAGCTTAGGGCCTGTCAGGAACACCAAATATTTT. Translation: CASSLGPVRNTKYF.

This clonotype appeared many times. The gene calls are TRBV6-4 and TRBJ2-5; D assignment may be TRBD1 or TRBD2 (5 bases each). The V gene's germline CDR1 is MRHNA and CDR2 SNTAGT. The germline V and J ends were trimmed by 6 bases and 6 bases, with 17 bases remaining between them. CDR3 length equals 14 residues. CDR3 sequence reads: CASRAGTPRKTQYF. The DNA for the CDR3 is TGTGCCAGCAGGGCCGGGACCCCTAGGAAGACCCAGTACTTC.

This clonotype was counted at least ten times. The J gene is TRBJ1-5, the V gene TRBV28; D possibly corresponds to TRBD1 (5 bases). The CDR3 runs 15 residues. Germline CDR1 reads MDHEN; CDR2 reads SYDVKM. The V and J ends lost 6 bases and 3 bases respectively, with 15 bases between them. This chain's CDR3 is CASRWDATLNQPQHF. The CDR3 bases are TGTGCCAGCAGGTGGGACGCCACCCTCAATCAGCCCCAGCATTTT.

The rearrangement uses TRBV7-9 and TRBJ2-7; D remains ambiguous. Germline CDR1 is SEHNR and CDR2 is FQNEAQ (reference sequence). With 2 bases removed from V and 2 bases from J, the gap between germline ends came to 10 bases. The CDR3 spans 14 residues. The CDR3 here is CASSLNTDAYEQYF. The CDR3 DNA reads as TGTGCCAGCAGCTTAAACACGGATGCCTACGAGCAGTACTTC.

This clonotype was counted between two and nine times. The CDR3 is CASVWVGELFF. In nucleotides, the CDR3 is TGTGCCAGCGTTTGGGTCGGGGAGCTGTTTTTT. The rearrangement links TRBV11-2 to TRBJ2-2; D not resolved. The CDR3 consists of 11 residues. Trimming stripped 8 bases from V and 7 bases from J, with 8 bases between. Germline V gene sequence: CDR1 SGHAT, CDR2 FQNNGV.

This clonotype was found many times. The chain carries TRBV7-2 and TRBJ1-5; D call uncertain. CDR1 is SGHTA and CDR2 is FQGNSA in the germline V gene. This CDR3 has 17 residues. V was trimmed by 5 bases and J by 5 bases, leaving 22 bases between them. The CDR3 region is CASSPRWGTKTYQPQHF. CDR3 coding DNA: TGTGCCAGCAGCCCGAGGTGGGGAACAAAGACCTATCAGCCCCAGCATTTT.